This T cell receptor beta chain stems from a study of early T cells in non-severe SARS-CoV-2 infection. On the study more broadly: Bulk RNA isolated from unsorted whole blood underwent sequencing; chains were not paired.

Findings of the study overall: Matching against VDJdb likely underestimated virus-specific expansions, favoring anti-spike CD8.

The germline CDR1 and CDR2 sequences are GTSNPN and SVGIG (reference sequence). The trim removed 2 bases at V and 3 bases at J, leaving 10 bases unmatched. The CDR3 sequence is 17 residues long. This clonotype was counted ten times or more. Its antigen is not identified. MiXCR, applied by TCRdb to the 5' RACE reads, yields one record per CDR3 protein. The sample records tens of thousands of distinct CDR3 sequences, more than 4.5% being singletons. Material: whole blood. The chain has TRBV30 and TRBJ2-4, with TRBD2 matching over 10 bases. This TCR was recovered from an adult who was a healthcare worker with PCR-confirmed SARS-CoV-2 infection or an uninfected control (not recorded which). The CDR3 here is CAWSLPGTSDYKNIQYF. The DNA for the CDR3 is TGTGCCTGGAGTCTCCCCGGGACTAGCGATTACAAAAACATTCAGTACTTC.